A selection of T cell receptor beta chains follows, all from one sample in a study of T cell repertoires in cytomegalovirus infection. TCRdb used MiXCR to reprocess the reads, holding one entry per CDR3 protein. Counted here are about 130,000 distinct CDR3 sequences, approximately 9.2% occurring once; the ten biggest clones make up 10%. Material: PBMCs. The receptor source for this set is a human donor in good health (CMV status not recorded). Some clones in this sample may be carry-over from other donors' samples. CDR3s include the opening cysteine and the closing phenylalanine or tryptophan. The order of the fields is D gene, V gene, J gene, clone size, CDR3 protein, CDR3 DNA. A D gene is named only where the DNA matches it firmly. Not every row has a clone size; where given, it reads once, few, many or a size class.

D gene: TRBD2
V gene: TRBV6-2/TRBV6-3
J gene: TRBJ2-3
clone size: many
CDR3 protein: CASRRTSGGTDTQYF
CDR3 DNA: TGTGCCAGCAGAAGGACTAGCGGGGGCACAGATACGCAGTATTTT

D gene: .
V gene: TRBV11-2
J gene: TRBJ2-3
clone size: few
CDR3 protein: CASSLDHVGATQYF
CDR3 DNA: TGTGCCAGCAGCTTAGATCATGTAGGAGCTACGCAGTATTTT

D gene: .
V gene: TRBV5-5
J gene: TRBJ1-1
clone size: .
CDR3 protein: CASTPVPGTEAFF
CDR3 DNA: TGTGCCAGCACCCCTGTCCCCGGCACTGAAGCTTTCTTT

D gene: .
V gene: TRBV15
J gene: TRBJ1-2
clone size: few
CDR3 protein: CATSRDAGGSGYTF
CDR3 DNA: TGTGCCACCAGCAGAGATGCGGGGGGTTCCGGCTACACCTTC

D gene: TRBD2
V gene: TRBV19
J gene: TRBJ2-1
clone size: many
CDR3 protein: CASSIGLARTYNEQFF
CDR3 DNA: TGTGCCAGTAGTATAGGACTAGCGCGGACCTACAATGAGCAGTTCTTC

D gene: .
V gene: TRBV5-5
J gene: TRBJ2-7
clone size: .
CDR3 protein: CASSGFNEQYF
CDR3 DNA: TGTGCCAGCAGCGGATTCAACGAGCAGTACTTC

D gene: .
V gene: TRBV19
J gene: TRBJ1-1
clone size: many
CDR3 protein: CASSIEGVMNTEAFF
CDR3 DNA: TGTGCCAGTAGTATAGAAGGCGTCATGAACACTGAAGCTTTCTTT

D gene: .
V gene: TRBV27
J gene: TRBJ2-5
clone size: few
CDR3 protein: CASSPVPGTDQETQYF
CDR3 DNA: TGTGCCAGCAGTCCCGTCCCCGGGACGGACCAAGAGACCCAGTACTTC

D gene: .
V gene: TRBV2
J gene: TRBJ1-2
clone size: few
CDR3 protein: CASRMFGALGYTF
CDR3 DNA: TGTGCCAGCAGAATGTTCGGGGCTCTTGGCTACACCTTC

D gene: TRBD1
V gene: TRBV7-9
J gene: TRBJ2-6
clone size: many
CDR3 protein: CASSGLDRSAGANVLTF
CDR3 DNA: TGTGCCAGCAGCGGATTGGACAGGTCCGCTGGGGCCAACGTCCTGACTTTC

D gene: .
V gene: TRBV29-1
J gene: TRBJ2-7
clone size: .
CDR3 protein: CSAQRDTYEQYF
CDR3 DNA: TGCAGCGCCCAGAGGGACACCTACGAGCAGTACTTC

D gene: .
V gene: TRBV28
J gene: TRBJ1-4
clone size: many
CDR3 protein: CASTSGAANEKLFF
CDR3 DNA: TGTGCCAGCACCTCAGGGGCAGCTAATGAAAAACTGTTTTTT

D gene: .
V gene: TRBV9
J gene: TRBJ1-1
clone size: few
CDR3 protein: CASSVSFRVPGGGAFF
CDR3 DNA: TGTGCCAGCAGCGTATCCTTCCGAGTCCCGGGGGGAGGAGCTTTCTTT

D gene: TRBD1
V gene: TRBV2
J gene: TRBJ1-1
clone size: .
CDR3 protein: CASARQGLTNTEAFF
CDR3 DNA: TGTGCCAGCGCCCGACAGGGGCTTACGAACACTGAAGCTTTCTTT

D gene: .
V gene: TRBV11-3
J gene: TRBJ1-1
clone size: many
CDR3 protein: CASSFRGSNTEAFF
CDR3 DNA: TGTGCCAGCAGCTTCCGGGGATCGAACACTGAAGCTTTCTTT

D gene: .
V gene: TRBV20-1
J gene: TRBJ2-1
clone size: few
CDR3 protein: CSARATVYNEQFF
CDR3 DNA: TGCAGTGCTAGAGCGACGGTCTACAATGAGCAGTTCTTC

D gene: .
V gene: TRBV5-4
J gene: TRBJ2-5
clone size: many
CDR3 protein: CASSLEPQETQYF
CDR3 DNA: TGTGCCAGCAGCTTAGAACCTCAAGAGACCCAGTACTTC

D gene: TRBD1
V gene: TRBV5-1
J gene: TRBJ1-1
clone size: many
CDR3 protein: CASREEGATEAFF
CDR3 DNA: TGCGCCAGCAGAGAAGAGGGGGCGACTGAAGCTTTCTTT

D gene: .
V gene: TRBV7-2
J gene: TRBJ2-7
clone size: many
CDR3 protein: CASSLDTTYEQYF
CDR3 DNA: TGTGCCAGCAGCTTAGACACGACCTACGAGCAGTACTTC

D gene: TRBD1
V gene: TRBV7-6
J gene: TRBJ2-2
clone size: many
CDR3 protein: CASSLEPGQGNTGELFF
CDR3 DNA: TGTGCCAGCAGCTTAGAACCGGGACAGGGGAACACCGGGGAGCTGTTTTTT

D gene: .
V gene: TRBV5-1
J gene: TRBJ1-1
clone size: many
CDR3 protein: CASSLEGHENTEAFF
CDR3 DNA: TGCGCCAGCAGCTTGGAGGGACACGAGAACACTGAAGCTTTCTTT

D gene: TRBD2
V gene: TRBV12-3/TRBV12-4
J gene: TRBJ2-1
clone size: many
CDR3 protein: CASSTLGGGVSYNEQFF
CDR3 DNA: TGTGCCAGCAGTACACTGGGGGGGGGGGTCTCCTACAATGAGCAGTTCTTC

D gene: .
V gene: TRBV5-5
J gene: TRBJ2-1
clone size: .
CDR3 protein: CASSFGPYGYNEQFF
CDR3 DNA: TGTGCCAGCAGCTTCGGTCCCTATGGTTACAATGAGCAGTTCTTC

D gene: .
V gene: TRBV5-4
J gene: TRBJ2-1
clone size: many
CDR3 protein: CASRRDSYNEQFF
CDR3 DNA: TGTGCCAGCCGTAGGGATTCCTACAATGAGCAGTTCTTC

D gene: .
V gene: TRBV15
J gene: TRBJ2-5
clone size: many
CDR3 protein: CATSIMNTPQETQYF
CDR3 DNA: TGTGCCACCAGCATTATGAACACTCCTCAAGAGACCCAGTACTTC

D gene: TRBD1
V gene: TRBV12-3/TRBV12-4
J gene: TRBJ1-2
clone size: many
CDR3 protein: CASSLAGQGAYTF
CDR3 DNA: TGTGCCAGCAGTTTAGCGGGACAGGGAGCCTACACCTTC

D gene: .
V gene: TRBV5-1
J gene: TRBJ1-2
clone size: many
CDR3 protein: CASSSGGTGYTF
CDR3 DNA: TGCGCCAGCAGCTCTGGGGGGACCGGCTACACCTTC

D gene: TRBD1
V gene: TRBV7-3
J gene: TRBJ2-1
clone size: .
CDR3 protein: CASSESRDRPYNEQFF
CDR3 DNA: TGTGCCAGCAGCGAAAGCAGGGACAGACCATACAATGAGCAGTTCTTC

D gene: .
V gene: TRBV19
J gene: TRBJ2-1
clone size: .
CDR3 protein: CASSVSQGGSYNEQFF
CDR3 DNA: TGTGCCAGTAGTGTCTCACAGGGCGGCTCCTACAATGAGCAGTTCTTC

D gene: .
V gene: TRBV15
J gene: TRBJ1-5
clone size: few
CDR3 protein: CATSRGGNQPQHF
CDR3 DNA: TGTGCCACCAGCAGAGGAGGGAACCAGCCCCAGCATTTT

D gene: TRBD1
V gene: TRBV20-1
J gene: TRBJ1-1
clone size: many
CDR3 protein: CGLRGRRAEAFF
CDR3 DNA: TGTGGGCTCAGGGGGCGCAGGGCTGAAGCTTTCTTT

D gene: .
V gene: TRBV12-3/TRBV12-4
J gene: TRBJ1-4
clone size: many
CDR3 protein: CASSLATWALNEKLFF
CDR3 DNA: TGTGCCAGCAGTTTAGCCACCTGGGCCCTCAATGAAAAACTGTTTTTT

D gene: .
V gene: TRBV7-9
J gene: TRBJ1-1
clone size: many
CDR3 protein: CASSPQRSLNTEAFF
CDR3 DNA: TGTGCCAGCAGCCCACAACGCAGCTTGAACACTGAAGCTTTCTTT

D gene: TRBD1
V gene: TRBV7-8
J gene: TRBJ2-7
clone size: many
CDR3 protein: CASSLRDRGPNEQYF
CDR3 DNA: TGTGCCAGCAGCCTTCGGGACAGGGGGCCTAACGAGCAGTACTTC

D gene: TRBD2
V gene: TRBV5-1
J gene: TRBJ2-5
clone size: many
CDR3 protein: CASSLTSGGLGETQYF
CDR3 DNA: TGCGCCAGCAGCTTGACTAGCGGGGGCCTGGGAGAGACCCAGTACTTC

D gene: TRBD2
V gene: TRBV5-1
J gene: TRBJ2-1
clone size: .
CDR3 protein: CASSLVVAGGHNEQFF
CDR3 DNA: TGCGCCAGCAGCTTGGTGGTAGCGGGGGGGCACAATGAGCAGTTCTTC

D gene: TRBD1
V gene: TRBV20-1
J gene: TRBJ1-1
clone size: many
CDR3 protein: CSAQGAGTEAFF
CDR3 DNA: TGCAGTGCCCAGGGGGCAGGCACTGAAGCTTTCTTT

D gene: TRBD1
V gene: TRBV2
J gene: TRBJ2-2
clone size: .
CDR3 protein: CASSRTGVTGELFF
CDR3 DNA: TGTGCCAGCAGCCGGACAGGGGTCACCGGGGAGCTGTTTTTT

D gene: TRBD2
V gene: TRBV7-2
J gene: TRBJ2-5
clone size: many
CDR3 protein: CASSFRPPGLVYQETQYF
CDR3 DNA: TGTGCCAGCAGCTTTCGCCCCCCGGGACTAGTTTACCAAGAGACCCAGTACTTC

D gene: .
V gene: TRBV2
J gene: TRBJ2-1
clone size: .
CDR3 protein: CASSDGFGEQFF
CDR3 DNA: TGTGCCAGCAGTGACGGGTTCGGGGAGCAGTTCTTC

D gene: TRBD2
V gene: TRBV27
J gene: TRBJ2-1
clone size: many
CDR3 protein: CASTPGLADNEQFF
CDR3 DNA: TGTGCCAGCACTCCGGGACTAGCGGACAATGAGCAGTTCTTC

D gene: .
V gene: TRBV7-8
J gene: TRBJ1-5
clone size: many
CDR3 protein: CASSLRRGFQPQHF
CDR3 DNA: TGTGCCAGCAGCTTACGCAGGGGTTTTCAGCCCCAGCATTTT

D gene: TRBD2
V gene: TRBV19
J gene: TRBJ2-7
clone size: many
CDR3 protein: CASSKGPRGGGSYEQYF
CDR3 DNA: TGTGCCAGTAGTAAAGGGCCCCGTGGCGGGGGTTCCTACGAGCAGTACTTC

D gene: TRBD2
V gene: TRBV10-3
J gene: TRBJ2-1
clone size: many
CDR3 protein: CAISESLAGSSYNEQFF
CDR3 DNA: TGTGCCATCAGTGAGTCGCTAGCGGGGAGCTCCTACAATGAGCAGTTCTTC

D gene: .
V gene: TRBV29-1
J gene: TRBJ1-1
clone size: .
CDR3 protein: CSVEGQAFF
CDR3 DNA: TGCAGCGTTGAAGGCCAGGCTTTCTTT

D gene: TRBD1
V gene: TRBV29-1
J gene: TRBJ1-5
clone size: many
CDR3 protein: CSVVQGNNQPQHF
CDR3 DNA: TGCAGCGTAGTACAGGGGAATAATCAGCCCCAGCATTTT

D gene: .
V gene: TRBV28
J gene: TRBJ2-2
clone size: many
CDR3 protein: CASSLFLAGTGELFF
CDR3 DNA: TGTGCCAGCAGTTTATTCCTGGCTGGCACCGGGGAGCTGTTTTTT

D gene: .
V gene: TRBV6-5
J gene: TRBJ2-7
clone size: many
CDR3 protein: CASTQGNEQYF
CDR3 DNA: TGTGCCAGCACCCAGGGGAACGAGCAGTACTTC

D gene: .
V gene: TRBV12-3/TRBV12-4
J gene: TRBJ1-5
clone size: few
CDR3 protein: CASSFAELVQPQHF
CDR3 DNA: TGTGCCAGCAGTTTTGCGGAGTTGGTTCAGCCCCAGCATTTT